Shown below are 7 T cell receptor beta chains from a single sample sequenced in a study of CD8+CD57+ T cells in acquired aplastic anemia. It was genomic DNA that served as the template for profiling TCR beta VDJ and CDR3. TCRdb reprocessed the reads with MiXCR, giving one entry per CDR3 protein. The sample lists some 190,000 distinct CDR3 sequences; under 55% were seen once. Sequencing used sorted CD4+, CD8+, or CD8+CD57+ T cells (not recorded which) from PBMCs. These receptors came from a human donor in good health.

This clonotype has just a few counts. Just one base apart from a much larger clone, this may be a read error. The chain couples TRBV7-8 to TRBJ2-7; 13 bases align to TRBD2. This CDR3 contains 15 residues. CDR1 is SGHVS and CDR2 is FQNEAQ in the germline V gene. Germline trimming cut 5 bases from V and 6 bases from J; bases unmatched to any gene: 7. The CDR3 here is CASSRGLAGNCEQYF. CDR3 bases: TGTGCCAGCAGCCGGGGACTAGCGGGGAACTGCGAGCAGTACTTC.

The chain links TRBV6-5 to TRBJ1-6; D possibly corresponds to TRBD1 (5 bases). V was clipped by 2 bases and J by 4 bases, with 15 bases between them. Germline V gene lookup returns CDR1 MNHEY and CDR2 SVGAGI. The CDR3 covers 17 residues. The CDR3, as DNA: TGTGCCAGCAGTTACAGGCGACAGCTATATTATAATTCACCCCTCCACTTT. Its protein product is CASSYRRQLYYNSPLHF.

V gene TRBV4-1 combines with J gene TRBJ2-4; 8 bases fit TRBD1. Germline CDR1 reads MGHRA; CDR2 reads YSYEKL. The trim removed 1 base at V and 2 bases at J, leaving 7 bases unmatched. This CDR3 contains 17 residues. The CDR3 region is CASSQAPGGASKNIQYF. The CDR3 DNA follows: TGCGCCAGCAGCCAAGCCCCAGGGGGCGCGTCCAAAAACATTCAGTACTTC.

This clonotype was counted once. The V and J genes are TRBV10-3 and TRBJ2-7, with 7 bases fitting TRBD2. This CDR3 is 16 amino acids long. Per the germline V gene, CDR1 is ENHRY and CDR2 is SYGVKD. V gave up 5 bases and J gave up 3 bases; unmatched junction bases: 13. CDR3 nucleotide sequence: TGTGCCATCAGTCCTGGATGGGAGGGGAGTCTCTACGAGCAGTACTTC. It codes for CAISPGWEGSLYEQYF.

This clonotype occurred many times. This chain connects TRBV25-1 to TRBJ2-1, with 8 bases matching TRBD2. V trimming: 4 bases; J trimming: 8 bases; junction bases outside the gene matches: 7. This CDR3 spans 14 amino acids. Germline V CDR1 and CDR2: MGHDK, SYGVNS. This CDR3 is CASSGGSGTYEQFF. CDR3 nucleotide sequence: TGTGCCAGCAGTGGAGGTAGCGGGACCTATGAGCAGTTCTTC.

Comments on this clonotype: A much larger clone lies a single base off, so this may be a read error. The chain recombines TRBV6-6 with TRBJ2-7; 10 bases are shared with TRBD1. In germline, CDR1 is MNHNY, CDR2 SVGAGI (reference sequence). V gave up 4 bases and J gave up 6 bases; unmatched junction bases: 6. This CDR3 has 14 residues. The CDR3 here is CASSSTGGVSEQYF. CDR3 DNA: TGTGCCAGCAGTTCGACAGGGGGCGTATCCGAGCAGTACTTC.

V is TRBV10-3 and J is TRBJ1-2; unclear D gene. Trimming removed 11 bases from V and 0 bases from J, with 13 bases in between. CDR3 length equals 13 residues. CDR1 and CDR2 (germline): ENHRY, SYGVKD. CDR3 nucleotide sequence: TGTGCCGTCCAAGCACCGACTAACTATGGCTACACCTTC. This sequence encodes CAVQAPTNYGYTF.